The 23 T cell receptor beta chains below all came from one sample that was sequenced in a study of T cell changes during pregnancy in multiple sclerosis. The table came from immunoSEQ multiplex PCR; TCRdb's copy has only in-frame clones and leaves some out. The sample includes about 21,000 clones, 91% of them seen just once. This material consisted of CD4+ T cells from peripheral blood mononuclear cells, taken in the third trimester of pregnancy. The source is a female donor with multiple sclerosis, enrolled in a pregnancy study.

The chain uses TRBV28 and TRBJ2-1; weak D call: TRBD1 (6 bases). CDR1 and CDR2 (germline): MDHEN, SYDVKM. CDR3 length: 14 residues. Trimming took 8 bases from V and 2 from J, leaving 13 bases between them. The CDR3 DNA reads as TGTGCCAGCCGGCCCCAGGGGCCCTACAATGAGCAGTTCTTC. Translation: CASRPQGPYNEQFF.

The chain couples TRBV5-1 to TRBJ1-2, with a possible D match to TRBD1 (5 bases). The CDR3 has 12 amino acids. V shed 0 bases and J shed 7 bases, with 7 bases lying between them. Per germline, CDR1 SGHRS and CDR2 YFSETQ. CDR3 nucleotides: TGCGCCAGCAGCTTGGCAGGGTTTGGCTACACCTTC. It encodes CASSLAGFGYTF.

This clone showed up just once. V is TRBV5-1 and J is TRBJ1-2; a weak D match, TRBD1 (5 bases). This CDR3 spans 15 amino acids. Trimming left V 4 bases short and J 4 bases short, with 17 bases between. Germline V gives CDR1 SGHRS, CDR2 YFSETQ. The CDR3 sequence is CASSVSGRRSYGYTF. The CDR3 nucleotides read TGCGCCAGCAGCGTTTCAGGGAGGAGGAGCTATGGCTACACCTTC.

The sample holds one count of this clone. V usage is TRBV28 and J usage is TRBJ1-3, with a possible D match to TRBD1 (5 bases). V lost 4 bases to trimming and J lost 3 bases, with 19 bases between them. This CDR3 has 17 residues. Germline V gene lookup returns CDR1 MDHEN and CDR2 SYDVKM. CDR3 region: CASSYVGGQAGGNTIYF. In DNA form, the CDR3 reads TGTGCCAGCAGTTATGTCGGGGGTCAGGCTGGTGGAAACACCATATATTTT.

The chain employs TRBV10-3 and TRBJ1-1, with D perhaps TRBD1 (5 bases). V lost 7 bases to trimming and J lost 2 bases, with 11 bases between them. The CDR3 consists of 13 residues. Germline V CDR1 and CDR2: ENHRY, SYGVKD. CDR3 protein: CAITGLLNTEAFF. In DNA form, the CDR3 reads TGTGCCATCACAGGGTTACTCAACACTGAAGCTTTCTTT.

Only one count was recorded for this clone. V is TRBV5-1 and J is TRBJ2-7, with 7 bases that match TRBD2. CDR3 size: 14 residues. V trimming: 7 bases; J trimming: 0 bases; junction bases outside the gene matches: 7. Germline V lookup: CDR1 SGHRS, CDR2 YFSETQ. In nucleotides, the CDR3 is TGCGCCAGCCGGCCGCCGGGGGGCTCCTACGAGCAGTACTTC. Its translation is CASRPPGGSYEQYF.

The chain employs TRBV2 and TRBJ2-1; 11 nucleotides match TRBD2. Germline V lookup: CDR1 SNHLY, CDR2 FYNNEI. Unmatched junction bases numbered 3, after V lost 7 bases and J lost 1 base. The CDR3 spans 15 residues. The CDR3 coding sequence is TGTGCCAGCATAAGACTAGCGGGATCCTACAATGAGCAGTTCTTC. Protein product: CASIRLAGSYNEQFF.

The V gene is TRBV7-9, the J gene TRBJ2-2; 7 nucleotides align to TRBD2. CDR3 length equals 15 residues. Trimming took 3 bases from V and 2 from J; bases not matched to a gene: 3. Germline assignment: CDR1 SEHNR and CDR2 FQNEAQ (reference sequence). CDR3 in DNA: TGTGCCAGCAGCTTGGGACTAACTAACACCGGGGAGCTGTTTTTT. Protein product: CASSLGLTNTGELFF. Variable domain in full (rest from reference TRBV7-9 and TRBJ2-2): DTGVSQNPRHKITKRGQNVTFRCDPISEHNRLYWYRQTLGQGPEFLTYFQNEAQLEKSRLLSDRFSAERPKGSFSTLEIQRTEQGDSAMYLCASSLGLTNTGELFFGEGSRLTVL.

This clone turned up a few times. The chain is built from TRBV5-1 and TRBJ2-6; D is unclear. Deletions cut 3 bases from V and 2 bases from J, with 12 bases between. The CDR3 loop spans 16 amino acids. Germline V gene data show CDR1 as SGHRS and CDR2 as YFSETQ. In DNA form, the CDR3 reads TGCGCCAGCAGCTCCTCCGACACAGCTGGGGCCAACGTCCTGACTTTC. Its translation: CASSSSDTAGANVLTF.

This clone has just a few counts. The V and J genes are TRBV30 and TRBJ1-5; D is possibly TRBD1 (5 bases). V was trimmed by 0 bases and J by 5 bases, leaving 8 bases between them. Germline V gene lookup returns CDR1 GTSNPN and CDR2 SVGIG (reference sequence). The CDR3 totals 13 residues. The CDR3 loop reads CAWSVQGDQPQHF. CDR3 bases: TGTGCCTGGAGTGTACAAGGGGATCAGCCCCAGCATTTT.

The chain recombines TRBV18 with TRBJ1-5; TRBD1 matches at 7 bases. The CDR3 runs to 16 residues. Germline CDR1 and CDR2: KGHSH and LQKENI. The V segment lost 0 bases and the J segment 6 bases; nucleotides outside the gene matches: 8. In DNA, the CDR3 is TGTGCCAGCTCACCACCTGGGACAGCAGATGGTCAGCCCCAGCATTTT. It translates to CASSPPGTADGQPQHF. Full variable domain (rest looked up from reference TRBV18 and TRBJ1-5): NAGVMQNPRHLVRRRGQEARLRCSPMKGHSHVYWYRQLPEEGLKFMVYLQKENIIDESGMPKERFSAEFPKEGPSILRIQQVVRGDSAAYFCASSPPGTADGQPQHFGDGTRLSIL.

V usage is TRBV2 and J usage is TRBJ1-2, with 10 nucleotides matching TRBD1. Germline V CDR1 and CDR2: SNHLY, FYNNEI. The CDR3 is made up of 14 amino acids. V lost 6 bases, J lost 1 base, and 2 bases stayed unmatched. The CDR3 DNA reads as TGTGCCAGCAGAGGGACAGGGGTTAACTATGGCTACACCTTC. Translation: CASRGTGVNYGYTF. The complete variable domain, with remaining parts taken from reference TRBV2 and TRBJ1-2, reads EPEVTQTPSHQVTQMGQEVILRCVPISNHLYFYWYRQILGQKVEFLVSFYNNEISEKSEIFDDQFSVERPDGSNFTLKIRSTKLEDSAMYFCASRGTGVNYGYTFGSGTRLTVV.

V gene TRBV2 combines with J gene TRBJ2-5, with D unresolved. The CDR3 extends over 12 amino acids. V was trimmed by 3 bases and J by 5 bases, leaving 7 bases between them. CDR1 is SNHLY and CDR2 is FYNNEI in the germline V gene. CDR3 region: CASSDLTETQYF. The CDR3 DNA follows: TGTGCCAGCAGTGACCTAACCGAGACCCAGTACTTC.

The chain couples TRBV5-6 to TRBJ2-7; maybe TRBD1 (6 bases). Per germline, CDR1 SGHDT and CDR2 YYEEEE. The CDR3 is 14 amino acids. V was shortened by 3 bases and J by 2 bases, with 12 bases between the two germline ends. The CDR3 spells CASSSPGTPYEQYF. The DNA for the CDR3 is TGTGCCAGCAGCTCCCCCGGGACACCCTACGAGCAGTACTTC.

The V and J genes are TRBV9 and TRBJ1-3; tentative D call: TRBD1 (6 bases). Trimming took off 0 bases at V and 4 bases at J, with 14 bases between the two ends. Germline V gives CDR1 SGDLS, CDR2 YYNGEE. The CDR3 spans 16 residues. The CDR3 sequence: CASSVGQNRAGNTIYF. In nucleotides, the CDR3 is TGTGCCAGCAGCGTAGGCCAAAACAGGGCGGGAAACACCATATATTTT.

The rearrangement links TRBV9 to TRBJ2-3, with 14 bases fitting TRBD2. CDR3 length: 17 residues. The V gene end was trimmed by 3 bases and the J gene end by 6 bases; junction bases not matched to a gene: 9. Germline-derived CDR1 and CDR2 are SGDLS and YYNGEE. For the CDR3, the DNA is TGTGCCAGCAGCGCTTCCGCGACTAGCGGGGGGGCTGATACGCAGTATTTT. It translates to CASSASATSGGADTQYF.

The genes are TRBV6-5 and TRBJ1-4; possible D gene TRBD1, 5 bases. The CDR3 loop spans 15 amino acids. CDR1 is MNHEY and CDR2 is SVGAGI in the germline V gene. V shed 0 bases and J shed 6 bases, with 11 bases lying between them. The CDR3 loop reads CASSYSMWGDEKLFF. In DNA form, the CDR3 reads TGTGCCAGCAGTTACTCGATGTGGGGCGATGAAAAACTGTTTTTT.

The gene calls are TRBV7-2 and TRBJ2-3; D perhaps matches TRBD2 (7 bases). From germline, CDR1 is SGHTA and CDR2 FQGNSA. This CDR3 contains 16 residues. V was pared by 2 bases and J by 5 bases, with 17 bases between. The CDR3 nucleotides read TGTGCCAGCAGCTTAAGTTCGGGGGGCTGGGGAGATACGCAGTATTTT. This translates into CASSLSSGGWGDTQYF.

The rearrangement links TRBV14 to TRBJ2-3, with unresolved D. V lost 4 bases and J 6 bases, leaving 8 bases between the germline ends. The germline CDR1 and CDR2 sequences are SGHDN and FVKESK. This CDR3 is built from 12 residues. The CDR3 loop reads CASSPFADTQYF. The CDR3 DNA follows: TGTGCCAGCAGCCCTTTCGCGGATACGCAGTATTTT.

The chain couples TRBV19 to TRBJ1-2; the D gene is possibly TRBD1 (5 bases). The CDR3 is made up of 12 amino acids. Trimming shortened V by 6 bases and J by 1 base, and 6 bases separated the two germline ends. Looked up from germline, CDR1 is LNHDA and CDR2 is SQIVND (reference sequence). CDR3 coding DNA: TGTGCCAGTAGCAGGGTTAACTATGGCTACACCTTC. It yields the protein CASSRVNYGYTF.

The rearrangement joins TRBV4-2 to TRBJ2-1; 9 bases are shared with TRBD2. V trimming: 0 bases; J trimming: 9 bases; junction bases outside the gene matches: 9. Looked up from germline, CDR1 is LGHNA and CDR2 is YNFKEQ. This CDR3 is built from 16 residues. CDR3 loop: CASSQDLRGGVSEQFF. CDR3 in DNA: TGTGCCAGCAGCCAAGATTTGCGCGGGGGGGTCAGTGAGCAGTTCTTC.

Here the CDR3 DNA reads TGTGCCAGCAGTTATGGGTCTAGCCTCACAGATACGCAGTATTTT. Translated: CASSYGSSLTDTQYF. The rearrangement joins TRBV6-6 to TRBJ2-3; D possibly corresponds to TRBD2 (5 bases). V shed 3 bases and J shed 2 bases, with 12 bases lying between them. CDR1 MNHNY and CDR2 SVGAGI come from the germline V gene (reference sequence). This CDR3 comprises 15 residues.

This sequence joins TRBV11-2 and TRBJ1-1; D perhaps matches TRBD1 (5 bases). Trimming pared 2 bases from V and 0 bases from J, leaving 10 bases between. The CDR3 totals 15 residues. In germline, CDR1 is SGHAT, CDR2 FQNNGV. DNA for the CDR3: TGTGCCAGCAGCTTATACGGACAAATGAACACTGAAGCTTTCTTT. It specifies CASSLYGQMNTEAFF.